This TCR beta chain was sequenced for a study of OX40 agonist ivuxolimab in advanced cancers. Study-level information: Patients took ivuxolimab, an agonistic anti-OX40 (CD134) antibody. Every 2 weeks, patients received ivuxolimab intravenously, dosed at 0.01 to 10 mg/kg. At roughly 83% male, the cohort had a mean age of approximately 60 years, ranging from about 23 to 79. Study-level results: CD4+ and CD8+ T cells in blood underwent clonal expansion by week 6 at 0.1 to 3.0 mg/kg.

The V gene lost 5 bases and the J gene lost 0 bases, with 3 bases spanning the gap. Germline V CDR1 and CDR2: WSHSY, SAAADI. The CDR3 sequence is 12 residues long. Of note for this clone: No antigen is known for it.

Clones were read by immunoSEQ multiplex PCR, and TCRdb kept only the in-frame ones, dropping some. Counted here are approximately 62,000 clones, approximately 91% occurring once; the ten biggest clones make up more than 4.5%. The TCR originated in an adult with an advanced solid tumor such as melanoma, head and neck, liver or kidney cancer. This sequence joins TRBV10-2 and TRBJ2-3; D is unclear. This specimen consisted of CD4+ or CD8+ T cells sorted from blood, obtained in a trial of the OX40 agonist ivuxolimab. In DNA form, the CDR3 reads TGCGCCAGCAGTCCTAGCACAGATACGCAGTATTTT. It is translated as CASSPSTDTQYF.